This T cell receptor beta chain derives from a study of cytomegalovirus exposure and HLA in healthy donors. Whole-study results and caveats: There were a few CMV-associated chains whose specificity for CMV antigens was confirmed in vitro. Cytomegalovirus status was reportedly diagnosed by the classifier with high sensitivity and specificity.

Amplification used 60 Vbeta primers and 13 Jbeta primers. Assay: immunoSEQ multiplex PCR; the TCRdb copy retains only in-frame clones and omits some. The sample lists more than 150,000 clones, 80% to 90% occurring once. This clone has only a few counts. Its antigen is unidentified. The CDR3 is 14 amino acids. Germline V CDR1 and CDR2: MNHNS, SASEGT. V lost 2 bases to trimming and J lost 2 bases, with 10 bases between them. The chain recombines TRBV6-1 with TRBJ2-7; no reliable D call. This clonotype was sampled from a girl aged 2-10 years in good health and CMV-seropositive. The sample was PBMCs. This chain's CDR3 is CASSEIPSAYEQYF. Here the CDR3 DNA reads TGTGCCAGCAGTGAAATCCCCAGTGCCTACGAGCAGTACTTC.